This T cell receptor (beta chain) originates from a study of radiation and T cells in renal cell carcinoma. General study results and limits: Irradiated tumors had higher TCR clonality than control tumors. Dominant CDR3 motifs were more common in irradiated tumors than controls. Intratumoral heterogeneity was not captured in these approximately 1 g regions.

TCRdb keeps only in-frame clones here, not all; method: immunoSEQ multiplex PCR. The data contain around 22,000 clones, about three fifths of them seen just once; the ten biggest clones take up 22%. The CDR3 extends over 15 amino acids. V dropped 2 bases and J dropped 1 base, with 8 bases sitting between them. Per germline, CDR1 LNHDA and CDR2 SQIVND (reference sequence). As to treatment: treatment-naive control, cytoreductive nephrectomy. Controls included several female and 11 to 12 male donors, resected 2011 to 2014. Concerning this clone: What it binds is not known.

The rearrangement uses TRBV19 and TRBJ2-2; D remains ambiguous. The sequence came from a man aged 40-50 years with renal cell carcinoma. The material was tumor tissue, obtained from a patient whose treatment was nephrectomy without radiotherapy. In nucleotides, the CDR3 is TGTGCCAGTAGTATACTGAGGCAGAACACCGGGGAGCTGTTTTTT. Its translation: CASSILRQNTGELFF.